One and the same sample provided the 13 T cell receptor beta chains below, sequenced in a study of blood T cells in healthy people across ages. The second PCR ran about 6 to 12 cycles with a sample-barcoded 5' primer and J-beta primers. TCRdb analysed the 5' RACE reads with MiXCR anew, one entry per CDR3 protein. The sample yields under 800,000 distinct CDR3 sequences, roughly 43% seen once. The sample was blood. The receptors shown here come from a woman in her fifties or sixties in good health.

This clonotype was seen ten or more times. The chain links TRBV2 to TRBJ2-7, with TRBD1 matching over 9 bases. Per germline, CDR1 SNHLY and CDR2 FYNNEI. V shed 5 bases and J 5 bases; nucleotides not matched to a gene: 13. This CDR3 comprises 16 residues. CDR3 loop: CASSHLRDRVSHEQYF. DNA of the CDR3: TGTGCCAGCAGTCACCTACGGGACAGGGTGAGCCACGAGCAGTACTTC.

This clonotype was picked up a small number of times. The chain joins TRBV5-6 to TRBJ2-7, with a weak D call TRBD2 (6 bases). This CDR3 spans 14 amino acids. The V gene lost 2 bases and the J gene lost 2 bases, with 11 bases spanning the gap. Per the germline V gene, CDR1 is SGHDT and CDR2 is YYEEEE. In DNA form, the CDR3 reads TGTGCCAGCAGCTTACGGGGGACCCCCTACGAGCAGTACTTC. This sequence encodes CASSLRGTPYEQYF.

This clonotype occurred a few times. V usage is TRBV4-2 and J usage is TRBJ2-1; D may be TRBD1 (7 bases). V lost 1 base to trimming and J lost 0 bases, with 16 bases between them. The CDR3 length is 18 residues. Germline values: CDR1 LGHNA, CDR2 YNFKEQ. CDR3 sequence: CASSQVGGQASSYNEQFF. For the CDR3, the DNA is TGTGCCAGCAGCCAAGTGGGAGGACAGGCGAGCTCCTACAATGAGCAGTTCTTC.

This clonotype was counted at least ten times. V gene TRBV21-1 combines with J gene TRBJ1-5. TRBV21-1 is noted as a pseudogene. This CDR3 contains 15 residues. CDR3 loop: CASSQPSSGGQPQHF. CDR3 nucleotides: TGTGCCAGCAGCCAACCCTCCTCGGGCGGTCAGCCCCAGCATTTT.

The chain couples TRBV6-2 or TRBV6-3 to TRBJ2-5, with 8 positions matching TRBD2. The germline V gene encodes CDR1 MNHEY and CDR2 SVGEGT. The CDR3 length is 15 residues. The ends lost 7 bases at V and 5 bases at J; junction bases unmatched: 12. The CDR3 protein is CASIKRGGLGETQYF. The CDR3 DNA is TGTGCCAGCATCAAACGGGGGGGTCTTGGGGAGACCCAGTACTTC.

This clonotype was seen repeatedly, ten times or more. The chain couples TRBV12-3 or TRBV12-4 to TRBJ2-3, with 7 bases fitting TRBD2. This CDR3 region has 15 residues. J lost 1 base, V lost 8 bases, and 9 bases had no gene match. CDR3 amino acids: CASSAGQGGTDTQYF. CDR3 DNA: TGTGCCAGCTCAGCGGGGCAGGGCGGCACAGATACGCAGTATTTT.

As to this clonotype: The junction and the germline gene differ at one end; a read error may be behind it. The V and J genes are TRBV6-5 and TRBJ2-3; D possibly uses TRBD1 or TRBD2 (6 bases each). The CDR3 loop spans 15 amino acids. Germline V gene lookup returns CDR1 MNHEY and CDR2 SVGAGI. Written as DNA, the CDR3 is TGTGCCCGCAGTCCTCGGGGGCGGAGCACAGATACGCAGTATTTT. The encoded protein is CARSPRGRSTDTQYF.

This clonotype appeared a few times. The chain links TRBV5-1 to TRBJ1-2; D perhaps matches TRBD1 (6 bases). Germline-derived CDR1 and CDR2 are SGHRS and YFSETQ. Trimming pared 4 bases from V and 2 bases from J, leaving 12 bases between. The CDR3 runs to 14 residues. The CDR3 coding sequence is TGCGCCAGCAGCCCGGACAGCCTCAACTATGGCTACACCTTC. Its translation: CASSPDSLNYGYTF.

CDR3 sequence: CASSLATSGGRPTGELFF. The CDR3 DNA reads TGCGCCAGCAGCTTGGCGACTAGCGGGGGGCGACCAACCGGGGAGCTGTTTTTT. The chain combines TRBV5-1 with TRBJ2-2; TRBD2 agrees at 13 bases. CDR3 size: 18 residues. With 0 bases clipped from V and 5 bases from J, the junction kept 7 bases outside the gene matches. Germline V lookup: CDR1 SGHRS, CDR2 YFSETQ.

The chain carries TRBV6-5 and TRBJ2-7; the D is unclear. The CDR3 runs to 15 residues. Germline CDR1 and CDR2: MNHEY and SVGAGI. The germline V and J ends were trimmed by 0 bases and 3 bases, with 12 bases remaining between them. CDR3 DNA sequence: TGTGCCAGCAGTTACTCAGATGGTGGGTTCTACGAGCAGTACTTC. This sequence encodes CASSYSDGGFYEQYF.

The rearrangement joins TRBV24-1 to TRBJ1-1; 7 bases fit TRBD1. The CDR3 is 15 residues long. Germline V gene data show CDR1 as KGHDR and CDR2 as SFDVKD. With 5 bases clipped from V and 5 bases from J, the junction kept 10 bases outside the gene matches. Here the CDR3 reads CATSARSGTATEAFF. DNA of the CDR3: TGTGCCACCAGTGCCAGATCCGGGACAGCGACTGAAGCTTTCTTT.

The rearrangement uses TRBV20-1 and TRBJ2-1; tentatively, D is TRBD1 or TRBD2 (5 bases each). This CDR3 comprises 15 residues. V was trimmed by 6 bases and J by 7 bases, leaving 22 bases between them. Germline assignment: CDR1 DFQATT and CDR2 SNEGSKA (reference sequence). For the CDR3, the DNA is TGCAGTGCCCGAACCGGGACCCGGCCCGGGAATGAGCAGTTCTTC. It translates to CSARTGTRPGNEQFF.

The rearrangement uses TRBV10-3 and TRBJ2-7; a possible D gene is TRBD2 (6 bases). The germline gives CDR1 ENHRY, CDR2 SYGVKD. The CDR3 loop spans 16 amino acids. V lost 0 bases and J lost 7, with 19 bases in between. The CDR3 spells CAISESGGNSYNEQYF. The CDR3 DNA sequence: TGTGCCATCAGTGAGTCTGGCGGGAACTCCTACAATGAGCAGTACTTC.